These 11 T cell receptor beta chains originate from one sample sequenced in a study of cytomegalovirus exposure and HLA in healthy donors. Both 60 Vbeta primers and 13 Jbeta primers went into the PCR. This table comes from immunoSEQ multiplex PCR, and its TCRdb copy is limited to in-frame clones, with some not included. The sample gives about 120,000 clones, 70% to 90% of which show up once; more than 1.5% is in the top ten. Sequencing was performed on PBMCs. All receptors come from a middle-aged man in good health and CMV-seronegative.

The chain carries TRBV6-5 and TRBJ2-2; TRBD1 matches at 10 bases. This CDR3 contains 15 residues. The germline CDR1 and CDR2 sequences are MNHEY and SVGAGI. After removal of 5 bases from V and 4 bases from J, the junction contained 4 bases not matched to a gene. This CDR3 reads CASSARTGGTGELFF. CDR3 bases: TGTGCCAGCAGTGCCCGGACAGGGGGCACCGGGGAGCTGTTTTTT.

This clone was recorded only once. This CDR3 is CASSIRTGGPAKGNQPQHF. DNA of the CDR3: TGTGCCAGTAGTATACGAACCGGAGGACCCGCTAAAGGCAATCAGCCCCAGCATTTT. This chain uses TRBV19 with TRBJ1-5, with D uncertain. CDR1 and CDR2 from the germline V gene are LNHDA and SQIVND (reference sequence). V was pared by 2 bases and J by 2 bases, with 22 bases between. The CDR3 runs 19 residues.

In regard to this clone: Mismatch with germline at one junction end may stem from a read error. The V call is TRBV7-9, the J call TRBJ2-6; D may be TRBD2 (7 bases). Germline V gene lookup returns CDR1 SEHNR and CDR2 FQNEAQ (reference sequence). CDR3 length: 17 residues. The CDR3 protein is CSSSLEGGPWGANVLTF. DNA of the CDR3: TGTTCCAGCAGCTTAGAGGGGGGGCCTTGGGGGGCCAACGTCCTGACTTTC.

This chain joins TRBV19 and TRBJ1-5; no firm D call. Germline lookup yields CDR1 LNHDA and CDR2 SQIVND (reference sequence). The CDR3 has 13 amino acids. The ends were cut back, 4 bases at V and 0 bases at J, with 4 bases in the middle. The CDR3 here is CASSRSSNQPQHF. The CDR3 DNA reads as TGTGCCAGTAGTAGGAGTAGCAATCAGCCCCAGCATTTT.

V gene TRBV4-3 combines with J gene TRBJ2-7, with 7 bases fitting TRBD2. Germline CDR1 reads LGHNA; CDR2 reads YSLEER. The J segment lost 0 bases and the V segment lost 4 bases, leaving 9 bases of the junction unmatched. There are 16 residues in the CDR3. CDR3 region: CASSPTPSGISYEQYF. The CDR3 DNA reads TGCGCCAGCAGCCCAACCCCAAGCGGGATCTCCTACGAGCAGTACTTC.

This chain uses TRBV27 with TRBJ1-4; 7 positions match TRBD1. The CDR3 extends over 14 amino acids. Trimming cost V 6 bases and J 0 bases; bases outside gene matches: 1. Germline CDR1 MNHEY, CDR2 SMNVEV (reference sequence). CDR3 nucleotide sequence: TGTGCCAGCAGGGGGACAGCAACTAATGAAAAACTGTTTTTT. Protein product: CASRGTATNEKLFF.

This rearrangement joins TRBV19 to TRBJ2-7; 9 bases agree with TRBD1. V dropped 1 base and J dropped 5; count of bases not matched to a gene: 6. The CDR3 loop spans 15 amino acids. CDR1 and CDR2 (germline): LNHDA, SQIVND (reference sequence). The CDR3 loop is CASSIGWGQGHEQYF. The CDR3 DNA sequence: TGTGCCAGTAGTATAGGCTGGGGACAGGGCCACGAGCAGTACTTC. The full variable domain, its missing parts supplied by reference TRBV19 and TRBJ2-7, is DGGITQSPKYLFRKEGQNVTLSCEQNLNHDAMYWYRQDPGQGLRLIYYSQIVNDFQKGDIAEGYSVSREKKESFPLTVTSAQKNPTAFYLCASSIGWGQGHEQYFGPGTRLTVT.

The rearrangement uses TRBV6-4 and TRBJ2-1, with TRBD2 identical over 9 bases. Germline values: CDR1 MRHNA, CDR2 SNTAGT. The CDR3 is 14 amino acids. Unmatched junction bases numbered 6, after V lost 5 bases and J lost 7 bases. The CDR3 reads CASSSASGANEQFF. CDR3 sequence (DNA): TGTGCCAGCAGTTCGGCTAGCGGGGCTAATGAGCAGTTCTTC.

The genes are TRBV15 and TRBJ1-1; weak D call: TRBD1 (5 bases). Per germline, CDR1 LNHNV and CDR2 YYDKDF (reference sequence). This CDR3 comprises 13 residues. V lost 5 bases to trimming and J lost 7 bases, with 14 bases between them. This CDR3 is CATSPVRGSEAFF. CDR3 DNA: TGTGCCACCAGCCCGGTAAGGGGCAGTGAAGCTTTCTTT.

The chain uses TRBV7-8 and TRBJ1-1; D is ambiguous. CDR1 and CDR2 from the germline V gene are SGHVS and FQNEAQ. With 5 bases removed from V and 6 bases from J, the gap between germline ends came to 16 bases. The CDR3 covers 14 residues. Here the CDR3 reads CASSDARLPPEAFF. CDR3 DNA sequence: TGTGCCAGCAGCGACGCCAGGCTTCCCCCTGAAGCTTTCTTT.

In its sample, this clone was seen once. Other DNA sequences in this specimen translate into the identical CDR3. The chain recombines TRBV18 with TRBJ1-6; TRBD1 matches at 7 bases. V shed 4 bases, J shed 6 bases, and the junction held 3 bases outside the gene matches. CDR3 length equals 14 residues. Germline loops: CDR1 KGHSH, CDR2 LQKENI. CDR3 protein: CASSLDRANSPLHF. The CDR3 DNA is TGTGCCAGCTCACTTGACAGGGCTAATTCACCCCTCCACTTT. The variable domain in full, with the rest retrieved from reference TRBV18 and TRBJ1-6, is NAGVMQNPRHLVRRRGQEARLRCSPMKGHSHVYWYRQLPEEGLKFMVYLQKENIIDESGMPKERFSAEFPKEGPSILRIQQVVRGDSAAYFCASSLDRANSPLHFGNGTRLTVT.